This entry features one T cell receptor (beta chain) sequence. This sample was included in a study of control samples from healthy donors and cancer patients. CDR1 is LGHNT and CDR2 is FRNRAP in the germline V gene. Trimming took 7 bases from V and 4 from J; bases not matched to a gene: 6. The CDR3 spans 15 residues. Generated by immunoSEQ multiplex PCR, the TCRdb table keeps only in-frame clones and is missing some. The table has around 120,000 clones, 85% to 95% seen once. The clonotype comes from a man aged 45-65 years with head and neck cancer. The sequenced sample was PBMCs. The genes are TRBV12-5 and TRBJ2-3; 12 positions agree with TRBD1. DNA of the CDR3: TGTGCTAGTGCTCCGGGACAGGGGGCCTCAGATACGCAGTATTTT. This gives the protein CASAPGQGASDTQYF.